This is a list of T cell receptor beta chains from one sample in a study of blood T cell repertoires in COVID-19. Clones were sequenced by immunoSEQ multiplex PCR, and TCRdb holds only the in-frame ones, with some missing. Among approximately 230,000 clones listed, around 90% were seen once. Sequencing was done on a sample of peripheral blood. The receptors come from a man at least 80 years old with acute or convalescent COVID-19. Each CDR3 is given without its conserved first and last residue. Not all rows give a size; the values are once, few, many and, for expanded clones, a class.

CDR3 protein,V gene,clone size
ASSRGTGMGNQPQH,TRBV3-1/TRBV3-2,.
ASSHTSGRIYEQY,TRBV28,.
ASSTNPQTGNEQF,TRBV2,.
ASSLAYRTGGLSYEQY,TRBV7-9,.
ASSLDSSGNTIY,TRBV7-2,.
ASSLLAEGTDTQY,TRBV13,.
ASPPIGELF,TRBV7-9,.
ASLAGMITEAF,TRBV7-2,.
ASRLDNLNTEAF,TRBV2,.
ASSPRTGELF,TRBV5-1,.
SAEGQETQY,TRBV20-1,.
ATSRLAGGNEQF,TRBV15,once
ASSPADSFGGYT,TRBV6-5,.
ASSIGARAGLNTEAF,TRBV19,.
ASSQGGQGDEKLF,TRBV4-3,.
ASSGRGREALKAF,TRBV2,.
ASSLATGGGTANEKLF,TRBV5-1,.
ASSVNIDNEQF,TRBV9,.
ASSWLAGGPYEQY,TRBV5-6,few
ASGRGGKYNEQF,TRBV11-3,.
ASSPGTGQPRGDEQF,TRBV4-2,once
ASIRGLYTGELF,TRBV6-5,.
ASSLRVTEGGETQY,TRBV5-1,.
AIKAGQSGYT,TRBV10-3,few
ASSEGTGSSYEQY,TRBV5-1,.
SVREGNNSPLH,TRBV29-1,.
ASSSMGSGGGEQY,TRBV27,.
ASSQLWGEWLGSGNTIY,TRBV4-1,few
ASSLKQREGGYEQY,TRBV4-1,.
SAGTSGGALFPAGELF,TRBV29-1,.
ASSEDRGRTGELF,TRBV2,.
ASSPWTSSGNTIY,TRBV6-5,once
ASSVSSGWRYTGELF,TRBV9,.
ASSSGWSGNEQF,TRBV5-1,.
ASSSPRDNEQF,TRBV6-5,.
ASSLGGDSNQPQH,TRBV2,.
ASSPNSGISTDTQY,TRBV18,.